The 28 T cell receptor beta chains in this list originate from one sample, sequenced in a study of blood T cell repertoires in COVID-19. Repertoires were generated with immunoSEQ multiplex PCR, while TCRdb's copy carries only in-frame clones and drops some. The sample has about 100,000 clones; 85% are singletons. Material: peripheral blood. These receptor sequences come from a man in his sixties with acute or convalescent COVID-19.

The V call is TRBV5-1, the J call TRBJ1-3; D is unresolved. Germline V lookup: CDR1 SGHRS, CDR2 YFSETQ. The V gene lost 2 bases and the J gene lost 0 bases, with 15 bases spanning the gap. This CDR3 has 17 amino acids. The chain's CDR3 is CASSLLPSPSSGNTIYF. The CDR3 coding sequence is TGCGCCAGCAGCTTACTCCCCTCCCCAAGCTCTGGAAACACCATATATTTT.

The rearrangement joins TRBV30 to TRBJ2-5; tentative D call: TRBD2 (6 bases). The CDR3 is 13 amino acids. The V gene's germline CDR1 is GTSNPN and CDR2 SVGIG (reference sequence). The V gene lost 0 bases and the J gene lost 4 bases, with 9 bases spanning the gap. CDR3 region: CAWSVLRGETQYF. DNA of the CDR3: TGTGCCTGGAGTGTTTTGCGGGGAGAGACCCAGTACTTC.

V gene TRBV18 combines with J gene TRBJ1-2, with 8 nucleotides matching TRBD1. The CDR3 has 15 amino acids. V lost 2 bases to trimming and J lost 4 bases; unmatched junction nucleotides: 6. Germline lookup yields CDR1 KGHSH and CDR2 LQKENI. CDR3 sequence (DNA): TGTGCCAGCTCACCAGTAGACAGGGGCACCTATGGCTACACCTTC. It codes for CASSPVDRGTYGYTF. The variable domain in full, with the rest retrieved from reference TRBV18 and TRBJ1-2, is NAGVMQNPRHLVRRRGQEARLRCSPMKGHSHVYWYRQLPEEGLKFMVYLQKENIIDESGMPKERFSAEFPKEGPSILRIQQVVRGDSAAYFCASSPVDRGTYGYTFGSGTRLTVV.

The V gene is TRBV6-1, the J gene TRBJ1-1, with D uncertain. This CDR3 contains 14 residues. CDR1 and CDR2 (germline): MNHNS, SASEGT. Trimming took off 2 bases at V and 0 bases at J, with 7 bases between the two ends. The CDR3 loop reads CASSELGMNTEAFF. The CDR3 DNA reads as TGTGCCAGCAGTGAACTGGGCATGAACACTGAAGCTTTCTTT.

The chain recombines TRBV30 with TRBJ2-7; 9 bases match TRBD1. In germline, CDR1 is GTSNPN, CDR2 SVGIG (reference sequence). CDR3 length: 13 amino acids. Trimming cost V 2 bases and J 3 bases; bases outside gene matches: 2. CDR3 coding DNA: TGTGCCTGGAGTAGGGGACAGGGCTACGAGCAGTACTTC. Translation: CAWSRGQGYEQYF. Drawing the rest from reference TRBV30 and TRBJ2-7, the complete variable domain is SQTIHQWPATLVQPVGSPLSLECTVEGTSNPNLYWYRQAAGRGLQLLFYSVGIGQISSEVPQNLSASRPQDRQFILSSKKLLLSDSGFYLCAWSRGQGYEQYFGPGTRLTVT.

The chain joins TRBV6-5 to TRBJ1-2; 10 bases align to TRBD1. CDR3 length equals 14 residues. Per germline, CDR1 MNHEY and CDR2 SVGAGI. V dropped 6 bases and J dropped 4; count of bases not matched to a gene: 5. CDR3 loop: CASSRTGGGYGYTF. The CDR3 DNA reads as TGTGCCAGCAGCCGGACAGGGGGAGGCTATGGCTACACCTTC.

V is TRBV6-4 and J is TRBJ2-3, with 7 bases matching TRBD2. The CDR3 contains 14 residues. V shed 6 bases and J 4 bases; nucleotides not matched to a gene: 7. The germline CDR1 and CDR2 sequences are MRHNA and SNTAGT. The CDR3 DNA is TGTGCCAGCAGCCGGACTAGTTCGTCAGATACGCAGTATTTT. It specifies CASSRTSSSDTQYF.

This chain connects TRBV30 to TRBJ1-1; unclear D gene. Between the trimmed V and J ends, which lost 0 bases and 4 bases, there was a span of 6 bases. In germline, CDR1 is GTSNPN, CDR2 SVGIG (reference sequence). There are 12 residues in the CDR3. The CDR3 spells CAWSVEGTEAFF. CDR3 nucleotides: TGTGCCTGGAGTGTAGAGGGCACTGAAGCTTTCTTT.

The chain couples TRBV19 to TRBJ1-3; D possibly corresponds to TRBD1 (6 bases). Germline values: CDR1 LNHDA, CDR2 SQIVND (reference sequence). V dropped 9 bases and J dropped 1 base, with 10 bases sitting between them. The CDR3 extends over 13 amino acids. CDR3 protein: CASRTDSGNTIYF. DNA of the CDR3: TGTGCCAGCAGGACAGATTCTGGAAACACCATATATTTT.

This clone was observed a single time. The V gene is TRBV27, the J gene TRBJ1-1; a possible D gene is TRBD1 (5 bases). The CDR3 is made up of 14 amino acids. The germline V and J ends were trimmed by 7 bases and 3 bases, with 15 bases remaining between them. Germline lookup yields CDR1 MNHEY and CDR2 SMNVEV (reference sequence). In nucleotides, the CDR3 is TGTGCCAGCACCCTAGGCCCGGGGGACACTGAAGCTTTCTTT. It yields the protein CASTLGPGDTEAFF.

The genes are TRBV29-1 and TRBJ1-2, with TRBD1 identical over 9 bases. Germline CDR1 SQVTM, CDR2 ANQGSEA. The V segment lost 7 bases and the J segment 8 bases; nucleotides outside the gene matches: 5. The CDR3 consists of 11 residues. The DNA for the CDR3 is TGCAGCGCCGGACAGGGGTTCGGCTACACCTTC. It yields the protein CSAGQGFGYTF. The whole variable domain, remainder taken from reference TRBV29-1 and TRBJ1-2, is SAVISQKPSRDICQRGTSLTIQCQVDSQVTMMFWYRQQPGQSLTLIATANQGSEATYESGFVIDKFPISRPNLTFSTLTVSNMSPEDSSIYLCSAGQGFGYTFGSGTRLTVV.

The J gene is TRBJ1-4, the V gene TRBV6-2 or TRBV6-3; 10 nucleotides align to TRBD1. The CDR3 sequence is 14 residues long. J lost 8 bases, V lost 5 bases, and 5 bases had no gene match. Germline V gene sequence: CDR1 MNHEY, CDR2 SVGEGT. CDR3 DNA sequence: TGTGCCAGCAGTAGGACAGGGGGGAGCGAAAAACTGTTTTTT. Residues: CASSRTGGSEKLFF.

This clone was observed a single time. The chain links TRBV5-1 to TRBJ2-1; maybe TRBD1 (6 bases). The germline V and J ends were trimmed by 3 bases and 4 bases, with 14 bases remaining between them. Germline CDR1 is SGHRS and CDR2 is YFSETQ. This CDR3 has 15 amino acids. The CDR3 DNA follows: TGCGCCAGCAGCTACGGGACACAACAATACAATGAGCAGTTCTTC. Translated, it gives CASSYGTQQYNEQFF. Supplemented by reference TRBV5-1 and TRBJ2-1, the full variable domain reads KAGVTQTPRYLIKTRGQQVTLSCSPISGHRSVSWYQQTPGQGLQFLFEYFSETQRNKGNFPGRFSGRQFSNSRSEMNVSTLELGDSALYLCASSYGTQQYNEQFFGPGTRLTVL.

There are a few counts of this clone. The rearrangement joins TRBV12-3 or TRBV12-4 to TRBJ1-4; TRBD1 matches at 7 bases. Germline trimming cut 8 bases from V and 8 bases from J; bases unmatched to any gene: 8. This CDR3 is built from 13 residues. CDR3 loop: CASGGTVGEKLFF. Written as DNA, the CDR3 is TGTGCCAGCGGCGGGACAGTTGGGGAAAAACTGTTTTTT.

V usage is TRBV5-5 and J usage is TRBJ1-3; D gene unclear. V was cut by 4 bases and J by 9 bases, with 17 bases left in between. Germline values: CDR1 SGHKS, CDR2 YYEKEE (reference sequence). This CDR3 region has 14 residues. CDR3 in DNA: TGTGCCAGCAGCCCCCAAGAGGGAGGGAGCACCATATATTTT. This encodes CASSPQEGGSTIYF.

This clone turned up a few times. V is TRBV18 and J is TRBJ2-2, with a tentative D call TRBD2 (5 bases). Germline-derived CDR1 and CDR2 are KGHSH and LQKENI. There are 15 residues in the CDR3. V shed 2 bases and J shed 3 bases, with 10 bases lying between them. CDR3 amino acids: CASSPSFGDTGELFF. The CDR3 region has the DNA TGTGCCAGCTCACCATCCTTCGGGGACACCGGGGAGCTGTTTTTT.

The chain uses TRBV19 and TRBJ2-3, with D maybe TRBD2 (5 bases). Trimming left V 6 bases short and J 0 bases short, with 19 bases between. The germline V gene encodes CDR1 LNHDA and CDR2 SQIVND (reference sequence). The CDR3 is 17 amino acids. CDR3 sequence (DNA): TGTGCCAGTAGCTTCGGGGTAGCGCGAACGAGCACAGATACGCAGTATTTT. As protein: CASSFGVARTSTDTQYF. The full variable domain, in which reference TRBV19 and TRBJ2-3 provide the parts outside the CDR3, is DGGITQSPKYLFRKEGQNVTLSCEQNLNHDAMYWYRQDPGQGLRLIYYSQIVNDFQKGDIAEGYSVSREKKESFPLTVTSAQKNPTAFYLCASSFGVARTSTDTQYFGPGTRLTVL.

This chain uses TRBV3-1 (or the pseudogene TRBV3-2) with TRBJ2-5; D is ambiguous. Germline V gene sequence: CDR1 LGHDT, CDR2 YNNKEL (reference sequence). CDR3 size: 13 residues. Trimming shortened V by 4 bases and J by 5 bases, and 11 bases separated the two germline ends. CDR3 DNA sequence: TGTGCCAGCAGCCTTGGCCCCCAGGAGACCCAGTACTTC. This sequence encodes CASSLGPQETQYF.

CDR3: CASSRDRAEQYF. The CDR3 DNA is TGTGCCAGCTCCCGGGACAGGGCCGAGCAGTACTTC. J is TRBJ2-7 and V is TRBV18; 9 nucleotides line up with TRBD1. CDR3 size: 12 residues. Germline values: CDR1 KGHSH, CDR2 LQKENI. Germline trimming cut 6 bases from V and 6 bases from J; bases unmatched to any gene: 3.

CDR3 nucleotides: TGTGCCAGTAGTACGGGACAGGGCTTGGGTGAAAAACTGTTTTTT. Encoded protein: CASSTGQGLGEKLFF. The chain has TRBV19 and TRBJ1-4, with 9 bases aligning to TRBD1. The CDR3 extends over 15 amino acids. Germline CDR1 is LNHDA and CDR2 is SQIVND (reference sequence). The trim removed 4 bases at V and 7 bases at J, leaving 7 bases unmatched.

This rearrangement joins TRBV19 to TRBJ2-7; 7 nucleotides match TRBD1. Germline V gives CDR1 LNHDA, CDR2 SQIVND (reference sequence). J gave up 0 bases and V 4 bases, and 6 bases lay outside the gene matches. The CDR3 runs 15 residues. CDR3 sequence (DNA): TGTGCCAGTAGTAGGACAGGCTTAAGCTCCTACGAGCAGTACTTC. Amino acids: CASSRTGLSSYEQYF. Complete variable domain (other parts from reference TRBV19 and TRBJ2-7): DGGITQSPKYLFRKEGQNVTLSCEQNLNHDAMYWYRQDPGQGLRLIYYSQIVNDFQKGDIAEGYSVSREKKESFPLTVTSAQKNPTAFYLCASSRTGLSSYEQYFGPGTRLTVT.

The chain uses TRBV6-6 and TRBJ2-3, with 9 bases fitting TRBD1. This CDR3 region has 15 residues. J gave up 7 bases and V 9 bases, and 14 bases lay outside the gene matches. Germline V gene data show CDR1 as MNHNY and CDR2 as SVGAGI (reference sequence). The DNA for the CDR3 is TGTGCCAGTAATCCCCCTCAGGACAGGGGAAATACGCAGTATTTT. Residues: CASNPPQDRGNTQYF.

CDR3 sequence reads: CASSVPRSSGRVNNEQFF. The CDR3 bases are TGTGCCAGTAGTGTCCCGAGAAGTAGCGGGAGGGTGAACAATGAGCAGTTCTTC. The rearrangement links TRBV19 to TRBJ2-1, with 11 bases identical to TRBD2. V lost 5 bases to trimming and J lost 5 bases; unmatched junction nucleotides: 14. This CDR3 is built from 18 residues. The germline V gene encodes CDR1 LNHDA and CDR2 SQIVND (reference sequence).

V usage is TRBV30 and J usage is TRBJ2-7; TRBD2 might be the D (5 bases). The germline V gene encodes CDR1 GTSNPN and CDR2 SVGIG (reference sequence). Deletions cut 5 bases from V and 6 bases from J, with 14 bases between. There are 12 residues in the CDR3. As DNA, the CDR3 is TGTGCCTGGGGGAGAAATCCCGTCGAGCAGTACTTC. This codes for CAWGRNPVEQYF.

The chain couples TRBV29-1 to TRBJ1-2, with D possibly TRBD1 on 6 matching bases. Trimming pared 7 bases from V and 8 bases from J, leaving 17 bases between. This CDR3 comprises 12 residues. CDR1 SQVTM and CDR2 ANQGSEA come from the germline V gene. The CDR3 loop reads CSGIIGGTGYTF. DNA of the CDR3: TGCAGCGGGATCATAGGGGGAACCGGCTACACCTTC.

The rearrangement uses TRBV7-2 and TRBJ1-5; no firm D call. Germline CDR1 reads SGHTA; CDR2 reads FQGNSA. The V end lost 2 bases, the J end lost 0 bases, and 8 bases lay between the germline ends. This CDR3 region has 15 residues. This CDR3 reads CASSLTVNSNQPQHF. The CDR3 nucleotides read TGTGCCAGCAGCTTAACAGTTAATAGCAATCAGCCCCAGCATTTT.

V is TRBV9 and J is TRBJ2-7; D is uncertain. V was cut by 1 base and J by 1 base, with 9 bases left in between. Germline V gives CDR1 SGDLS, CDR2 YYNGEE. The CDR3 runs 14 residues. CDR3 DNA sequence: TGTGCCAGCAGCGTAAGCGCCGGTTCCTACGAGCAGTACTTC. This codes for CASSVSAGSYEQYF.

The chain recombines TRBV5-6 with TRBJ2-1; D perhaps matches TRBD1 (5 bases). The germline V gene has CDR1 SGHDT and CDR2 YYEEEE. This CDR3 is 15 amino acids long. V shed 4 bases and J shed 2 bases, with 13 bases lying between them. CDR3: CASSVSGYPYNEQFF. DNA for the CDR3: TGTGCCAGCAGCGTATCAGGGTACCCCTACAATGAGCAGTTCTTC.